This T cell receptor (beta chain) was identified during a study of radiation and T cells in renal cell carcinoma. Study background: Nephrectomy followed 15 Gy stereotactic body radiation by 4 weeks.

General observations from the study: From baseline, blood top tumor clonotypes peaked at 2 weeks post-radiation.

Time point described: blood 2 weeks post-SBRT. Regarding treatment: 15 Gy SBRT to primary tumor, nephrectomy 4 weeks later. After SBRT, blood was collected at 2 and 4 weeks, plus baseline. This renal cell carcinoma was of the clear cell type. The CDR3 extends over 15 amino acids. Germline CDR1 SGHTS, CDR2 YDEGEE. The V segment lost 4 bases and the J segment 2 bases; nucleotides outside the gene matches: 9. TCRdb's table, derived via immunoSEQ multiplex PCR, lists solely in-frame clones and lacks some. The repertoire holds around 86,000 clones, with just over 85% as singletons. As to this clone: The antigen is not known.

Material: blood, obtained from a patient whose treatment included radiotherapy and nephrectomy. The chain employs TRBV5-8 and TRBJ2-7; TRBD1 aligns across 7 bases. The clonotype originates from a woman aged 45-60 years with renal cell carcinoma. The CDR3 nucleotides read TGTGCCAGCAGCCCCGACAGGGTAAGGGCCTACGAGCAGTACTTC. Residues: CASSPDRVRAYEQYF.